This TCR beta chain was sequenced in a study of OX40 agonist ivuxolimab in advanced cancers. Study in general: The dose-escalation cohort had hepatocellular carcinoma, melanoma, renal cell or head and neck cancer. Among those treated, three patients had partial responses, one with hepatocellular carcinoma and two with cutaneous melanoma.

General study findings and limits: The authors also found low normalized T-cell clonal expansion in some nonresponders. Relatively little clonal expansion, among the lowest observed, appeared in partial responders at 0.1-3.0 mg/kg.

This clone came up once. Antigen unknown. The data were produced by immunoSEQ multiplex PCR, yet TCRdb's version contains in-frame clones alone and is incomplete. The sample contains roughly 29,000 clones, approximately 90% of which appear only once. This receptor was obtained from an adult with an advanced solid tumor such as melanoma, head and neck, liver or kidney cancer. The specimen comprised CD4+ or CD8+ T cells sorted from blood, sampled in a trial of the OX40 agonist ivuxolimab.

CDR3: CASSYGFGYTF. The CDR3 region has the DNA TGTGCCAGCAGTTACGGGTTTGGCTACACCTTC. The gene calls are TRBV6-6 and TRBJ1-2; no firm D call. CDR3 length equals 11 residues. CDR1 MNHNY and CDR2 SVGAGI come from the germline V gene (reference sequence). V gave up 2 bases and J gave up 7 bases, with 5 bases separating them.